These T cell receptor beta chains were read from a single sample in a study of blood T cell repertoires in COVID-19. The protocol was immunoSEQ multiplex PCR, while the TCRdb copy is restricted to in-frame clones and leaves out a portion. The sample lists about 180,000 clones, about 85% seen once, with about 9.1% in the top ten. The sequenced sample consisted of peripheral blood. The receptors come from a woman of 80 years or more with acute or convalescent COVID-19. CDR3s include the opening cysteine and the closing phenylalanine or tryptophan. D genes are given only for firm matches. Where a row states a size, it is once, few, many or the class of an expanded clone; other rows omit it.

abundance,len,v_gene,j_gene,d_gene,CDR3aa,CDR3nt
NA,14,TRBV11-3,TRBJ2-2,TRBD2,CASSLDGETSGLFF,TGTGCCAGCAGCTTAGATGGAGAGACTAGCGGGCTGTTTTTT
NA,15,TRBV5-4,TRBJ1-4,NA,CASSSNWGGREKLFF,TGTGCCAGCAGCTCGAATTGGGGGGGGCGTGAAAAACTGTTTTTT
NA,15,TRBV20-1,TRBJ1-5,TRBD1,CSASRWDRVDQPQHF,TGCAGTGCTAGTAGATGGGACAGGGTGGATCAGCCCCAGCATTTT
NA,13,TRBV27,TRBJ1-2,TRBD1,CASSQQGLYGYTF,TGTGCCAGCAGCCAACAGGGGCTCTATGGCTACACCTTC
NA,15,TRBV19,TRBJ2-1,TRBD2,CASIGAGSSYNEQFF,TGTGCCAGTATAGGAGCGGGGAGCTCCTACAATGAGCAGTTCTTC
NA,14,TRBV7-8,TRBJ1-2,NA,CASSLGFTNYGYTF,TGTGCCAGCAGCTTAGGTTTTACTAACTATGGCTACACCTTC
NA,13,TRBV7-9,TRBJ1-2,NA,CASSFGGAYGYTF,TGTGCCAGCAGCTTTGGAGGGGCCTATGGCTACACCTTC
NA,11,TRBV18,TRBJ1-2,NA,CASSPTQVGTF,TGTGCCAGCTCACCAACCCAGGTGGGCACCTTC
NA,16,TRBV7-9,TRBJ2-3,NA,CASSIRGGDNTDTQYF,TGTGCCAGCAGCATTAGGGGTGGGGATAACACAGATACGCAGTATTTT
once,15,TRBV19,TRBJ2-1,TRBD2,CASGPPTSAYNEQFF,TGTGCCAGTGGTCCCCCGACTAGCGCCTACAATGAGCAGTTCTTC
NA,16,TRBV6-2/TRBV6-3,TRBJ1-5,TRBD1,CASSYKHTGDNQPQHF,TGTGCCAGCAGTTACAAGCACACAGGGGACAATCAGCCCCAGCATTTT